The sequence of this T cell receptor (beta chain) was determined in a study of T cells after yellow fever vaccination. At least ten counts were recorded for this clonotype. Antigen: not known. The CDR3 is 19 residues long. CDR1 is KGHSH, CDR2 LQKENI, per germline. V was clipped by 1 base and J by 2 bases; unmatched bases: 14. Findings and caveats of the study: Abundant clonotypes from the bulk population could get into FACS-sorted repertoires as contaminants.

Synthesis of TCR cDNA relied on 5'RACE template switching, which attached a universal primer site and UMIs. TCRdb passed the 5' RACE reads through MiXCR, listing each CDR3 protein once. The sample has around 260,000 distinct CDR3 sequences, roughly 5.6% seen once. The chain has TRBV18 and TRBJ2-7, with TRBD2 matching over 10 bases. The receptor was isolated from a young man who received the YFV17D yellow fever vaccine. Sequencing was performed on CD4+ T cells sorted from PBMCs, taken on the day of the yellow fever booster vaccination. CDR3 nucleotides: TGTGCCAGCTCACCACGCCCTACGAGCGGGGGGGCCGGAACCTACGAGCAGTACTTC. It is translated as CASSPRPTSGGAGTYEQYF.